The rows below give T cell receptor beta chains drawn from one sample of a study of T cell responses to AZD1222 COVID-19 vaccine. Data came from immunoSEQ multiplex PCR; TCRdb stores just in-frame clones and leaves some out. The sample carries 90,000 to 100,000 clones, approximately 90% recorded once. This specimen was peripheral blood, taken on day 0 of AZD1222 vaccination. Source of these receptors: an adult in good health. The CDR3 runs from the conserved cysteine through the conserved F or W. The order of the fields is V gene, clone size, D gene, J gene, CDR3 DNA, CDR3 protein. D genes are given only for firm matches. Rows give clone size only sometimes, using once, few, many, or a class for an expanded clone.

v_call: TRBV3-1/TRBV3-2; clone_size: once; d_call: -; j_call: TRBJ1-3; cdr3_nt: TGTGCCAGCAGCCAAGTTTTGAAAAGCTCTGGAAACACCATATATTTT; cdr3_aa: CASSQVLKSSGNTIYF
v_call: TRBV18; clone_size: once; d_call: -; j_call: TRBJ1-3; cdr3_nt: TGTGCCAGCTCACCATTGGCAGCCTCTGGAAACACCATATATTTT; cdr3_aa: CASSPLAASGNTIYF
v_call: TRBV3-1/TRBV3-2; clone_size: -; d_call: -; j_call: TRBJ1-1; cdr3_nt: TGTGCCAGCAGCCAAGTGGGCGATGAAGCTTTCTTT; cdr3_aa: CASSQVGDEAFF
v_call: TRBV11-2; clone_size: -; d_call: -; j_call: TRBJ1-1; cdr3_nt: TGTGCCAGCAGCTTTGAGGGGGTGAACACTGAAGCTTTCTTT; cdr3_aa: CASSFEGVNTEAFF
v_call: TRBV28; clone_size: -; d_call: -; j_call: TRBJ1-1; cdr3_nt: TGTGCCAGCAGTTTAACGTTACGGGACACTGAAGCTTTCTTT; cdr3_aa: CASSLTLRDTEAFF
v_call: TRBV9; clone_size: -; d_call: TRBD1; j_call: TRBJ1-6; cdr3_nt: TGTGCCAGCAGCGCACCCCCGACAGGGGGTCATTCACCCCTCCACTTT; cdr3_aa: CASSAPPTGGHSPLHF
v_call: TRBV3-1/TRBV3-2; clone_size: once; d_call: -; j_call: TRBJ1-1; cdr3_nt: TGTGCCAGCAGCCCCCAGGCATCCACTGAAGCTTTCTTT; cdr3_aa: CASSPQASTEAFF
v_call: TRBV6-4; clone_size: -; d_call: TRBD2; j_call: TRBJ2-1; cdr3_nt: TGTGCCAGCAGTGAGGGGACTAGCGGGGGGAATGAGCAGTTCTTC; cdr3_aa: CASSEGTSGGNEQFF
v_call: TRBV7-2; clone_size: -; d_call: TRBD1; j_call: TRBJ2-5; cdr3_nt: TGTGCCAGCAGTCGAATAGTTGGGACAGCAGAGCCCCAGTACTTC; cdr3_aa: CASSRIVGTAEPQYF
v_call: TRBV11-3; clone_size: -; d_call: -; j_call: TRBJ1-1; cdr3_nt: TGTGCCAGCAGCTTAAACAGGAACACTGAAGCTTTCTTT; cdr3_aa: CASSLNRNTEAFF
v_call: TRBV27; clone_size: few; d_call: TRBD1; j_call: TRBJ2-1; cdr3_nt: TGTGCCAGCAGCGGTACAGGGGTGTACGTAGATGAGCAGTTCTTC; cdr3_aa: CASSGTGVYVDEQFF
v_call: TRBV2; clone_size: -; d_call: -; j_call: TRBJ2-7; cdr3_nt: TGTGCCAGCAGGGGGTCCTACGAGCAGTACTTC; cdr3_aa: CASRGSYEQYF
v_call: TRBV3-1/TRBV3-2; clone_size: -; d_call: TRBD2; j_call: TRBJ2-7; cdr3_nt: TGTGCCAGCAGCCAAGTCGGGACTAGCGGGATTTACGAGCAGTACTTC; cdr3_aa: CASSQVGTSGIYEQYF
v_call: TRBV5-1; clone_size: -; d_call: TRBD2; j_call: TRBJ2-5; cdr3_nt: TGCGCCAGCAGCTTGGGCGTGGCGGCGGGGGAAAAGACCCAGTACTTC; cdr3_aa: CASSLGVAAGEKTQYF
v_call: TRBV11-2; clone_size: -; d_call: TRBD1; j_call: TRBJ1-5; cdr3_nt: TGTGCCAGCAGCTTAGGCACAGGGGAGGAGCAGCCCCAGCATTTT; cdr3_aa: CASSLGTGEEQPQHF